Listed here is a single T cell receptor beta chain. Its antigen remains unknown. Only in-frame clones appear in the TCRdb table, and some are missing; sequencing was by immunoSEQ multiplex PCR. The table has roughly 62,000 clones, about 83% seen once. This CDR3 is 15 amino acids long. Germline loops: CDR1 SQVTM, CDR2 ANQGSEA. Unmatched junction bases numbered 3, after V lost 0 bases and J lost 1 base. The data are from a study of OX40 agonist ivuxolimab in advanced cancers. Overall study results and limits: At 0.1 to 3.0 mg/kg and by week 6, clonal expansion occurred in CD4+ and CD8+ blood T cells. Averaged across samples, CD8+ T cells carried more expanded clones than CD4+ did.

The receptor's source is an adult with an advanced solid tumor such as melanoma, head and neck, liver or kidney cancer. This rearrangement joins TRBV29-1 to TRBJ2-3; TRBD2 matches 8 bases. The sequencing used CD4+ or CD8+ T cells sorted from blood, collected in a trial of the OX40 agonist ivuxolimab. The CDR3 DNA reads TGCAGCGTTGAAGAGCGGCGGGGGGGCACAGATACGCAGTATTTT. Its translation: CSVEERRGGTDTQYF.